The 30 T cell receptor beta chains below all came from one sample that was sequenced in a study of molecular identifiers for immune sequencing clone quantification. TCRdb redid the calling of the PCR reads with MiXCR, one entry per CDR3 protein. In the table there are thousands of distinct CDR3 sequences, about 30% of which are singletons. Sequenced material: naive CD8+ T cells from blood, with Jurkat cell RNA spiked in. This sample's subset: FACS-sorted CD8+CD4-CCR7+CD45RA+ naive T cells. All receptors derive from a human donor in good health. Some libraries in this study had Jurkat cell RNA spiked in.

Regarding this clonotype: This likely comes from a read error, as the CDR3 has no conserved phenylalanine or tryptophan at its end. The CDR3: CASSAGAGTEAFI. CDR3 nucleotide sequence: TGTGCCAGCAGCGCCGGGGCCGGCACTGAAGCTTTCATT. The chain combines TRBV9 with TRBJ1-1; the D gene is possibly TRBD1 (5 bases). The V gene lost 3 bases and the J gene lost 4 bases, with 10 bases spanning the gap. The CDR3 runs to 13 residues. Germline V gives CDR1 SGDLS, CDR2 YYNGEE.

The chain uses TRBV7-8 and TRBJ1-5; D unclear. The CDR3 sequence is 13 residues long. In germline, CDR1 is SGHVS, CDR2 FQNEAQ. V lost 2 bases and J lost 4, with 6 bases in between. CDR3 bases: TGTGCCAGCAGCTTATTTACGAATCAGCCCCAGCATTTT. This translates into CASSLFTNQPQHF.

This clonotype ranks as medium-sized (0.01 to 0.1%). This chain uses TRBV7-9 with TRBJ2-7, with TRBD1 identical over 9 bases. Germline CDR1 is SEHNR and CDR2 is FQNEAQ (reference sequence). The CDR3 contains 15 residues. With 5 bases clipped from V and 6 bases from J, the junction kept 11 bases outside the gene matches. The CDR3 nucleotides read TGTGCCAGCAGCCCTCGATGGGGACAGGGTAGCGAGCAGTACTTC. The encoded protein is CASSPRWGQGSEQYF. Based on the CDR3 plus reference TRBV7-9 and TRBJ2-7, the full variable domain is DTGVSQNPRHKITKRGQNVTFRCDPISEHNRLYWYRQTLGQGPEFLTYFQNEAQLEKSRLLSDRFSAERPKGSFSTLEIQRTEQGDSAMYLCASSPRWGQGSEQYFGPGTRLTVT.

The chain couples TRBV11-2 to TRBJ1-3; no firm D call. V was trimmed by 5 bases and J by 2 bases, leaving 13 bases between them. CDR3 length: 15 residues. Germline CDR1 SGHAT, CDR2 FQNNGV. The DNA of the CDR3 is TGTGCCAGCAGCGTTGCAGCGGTAGCTGGAAACACCATATATTTT. Protein: CASSVAAVAGNTIYF.

Comment on this clonotype: One end of the junction fails to match germline, which may point to a read error. The chain is built from TRBV6-2 or TRBV6-3 and TRBJ2-7, with D perhaps matching TRBD1 (7 bases). The CDR3 has 15 residues. Germline V gene sequence: CDR1 MNHEY, CDR2 SVGEGT. The CDR3 bases are TGTGCCAGCAGTTATGGCAGGGGGGCCTCCTACGGGCAGTACTTC. It yields the protein CASSYGRGASYGQYF.

This clonotype occurred a few times. The V call is TRBV4-1, the J call TRBJ1-5; possible D gene TRBD1, 6 bases. Germline V gives CDR1 MGHRA, CDR2 YSYEKL. This CDR3 spans 19 amino acids. Trimming removed 1 base at V and 6 bases at J, with 25 bases between. The CDR3 coding sequence is TGCGCCAGCAGCCAAGCGGGCCCGGGGTCAGTCGGGGGCGTTCAGCCCCAGCATTTT. This translates into CASSQAGPGSVGGVQPQHF.

This clonotype appeared a few times. V and J are TRBV12-3 or TRBV12-4 and TRBJ2-3; D gene ambiguous. The V and J ends lost 6 bases and 4 bases respectively, with 14 bases between them. The CDR3 is 14 amino acids. The CDR3 coding sequence is TGTGCCAGCAGCGACTCCCCTCCTCCAGATACGCAGTATTTT. Protein: CASSDSPPPDTQYF.

This clonotype is labeled medium-sized. The rearrangement uses TRBV19 and TRBJ2-3; D remains unclear. This CDR3 comprises 13 residues. Germline V gene data show CDR1 as LNHDA and CDR2 as SQIVND (reference sequence). Deletions cut 6 bases from V and 1 base from J, with 8 bases between. The CDR3 is CASRTHRTDTQYF. The DNA of the CDR3 is TGTGCCAGTAGGACCCATCGCACAGATACGCAGTATTTT.

The V gene is TRBV9, the J gene TRBJ1-4, with D hard to call. V lost 4 bases to trimming and J lost 3 bases, with 13 bases between them. This CDR3 has 15 amino acids. Germline V gene data show CDR1 as SGDLS and CDR2 as YYNGEE. Here the CDR3 reads CASSPGWAPNEKLFF. The CDR3 DNA is TGTGCCAGCAGCCCAGGTTGGGCTCCTAATGAAAAACTGTTTTTT.

As for this clonotype: This could be a read error, since a much larger clone is one nucleotide away. The chain uses TRBV29-1 and TRBJ1-3, with D unclear. CDR1 and CDR2 (germline): SQVTM, ANQGSEA. The CDR3 is 12 amino acids. CDR3 protein: CSVALTGNTTYF. As DNA, the CDR3 is TGCAGCGTGGCACTCACTGGAAACACCACATATTTT.

This clonotype has more than one count but fewer than ten. The chain couples TRBV28 to TRBJ1-4; TRBD1 might be the D (6 bases). Per germline, CDR1 MDHEN and CDR2 SYDVKM. The CDR3 is 15 residues long. Between the trimmed V and J ends, which lost 4 bases and 7 bases, there was a span of 16 bases. The CDR3 bases are TGTGCCAGCAGTTCCCGGGACGGGGGCCGTGAAAAACTGTTTTTT. Its protein is CASSSRDGGREKLFF.

The chain links TRBV4-3 to TRBJ2-7, with 7 bases that match TRBD1. V shed 4 bases, J shed 4 bases, and the junction held 13 bases outside the gene matches. From germline, CDR1 is LGHNA and CDR2 YSLEER. This CDR3 is built from 16 residues. Here the CDR3 DNA reads TGCGCCAGCAGCCGATCCCGACAGGGTAGGGGTTACGAGCAGTACTTC. Translated, it gives CASSRSRQGRGYEQYF.

The chain employs TRBV19 and TRBJ1-1, with 7 nucleotides matching TRBD1. The trim removed 3 bases at V and 1 base at J, leaving 8 bases unmatched. CDR3 length: 16 residues. Germline CDR1 reads LNHDA; CDR2 reads SQIVND (reference sequence). The CDR3 nucleotides read TGTGCCAGTAGTATTGGGGACAGCCGCAAGAACACTGAAGCTTTCTTT. The encoded protein is CASSIGDSRKNTEAFF.

Turning to this clonotype: This may come from a read error, since a much larger clone is one base off. V is TRBV4-2 and J is TRBJ2-7; D is unresolved. The germline CDR1 and CDR2 sequences are LGHNA and YNFKEQ. This CDR3 is built from 12 residues. The CDR3 DNA reads TGTGCCAGCGGCCATTTTGGCCGCGAGCAGTACTTC. Protein product: CASGHFGREQYF.

Comments on this clonotype: The conserved closing phenylalanine or tryptophan is absent in this CDR3, likely reflecting a read error. J is TRBJ2-3 and V is TRBV14, with TRBD2 identical over 7 bases. The CDR3 loop spans 15 amino acids. The V and J ends lost 1 base and 4 bases, in that order; junction bases with no gene match: 5. Germline values: CDR1 SGHDN, CDR2 FVKESK. This CDR3 reads CASSQGGSIPDTQYS. CDR3 DNA: TGTGCCAGCAGCCAAGGCGGGAGCATCCCAGATACGCAGTATTCT.

This clonotype is labeled as large. This rearrangement joins TRBV7-9 to TRBJ2-7; perhaps TRBD2 as D (5 bases). The CDR3 extends over 11 amino acids. Per germline, CDR1 SEHNR and CDR2 FQNEAQ (reference sequence). V lost 8 bases, J lost 2 bases, and 7 bases lay in between. The CDR3 sequence is CASRDAYEQYF. For the CDR3, the DNA is TGTGCCAGCCGGGATGCCTACGAGCAGTACTTC.

In its sample, this clonotype was seen a few times. The chain uses TRBV12-3 or TRBV12-4 and TRBJ2-4, with a possible D match to TRBD2 (6 bases). The CDR3 has 15 amino acids. With 4 bases removed from V and 0 bases from J, the gap between germline ends came to 10 bases. The CDR3 sequence: CASSSSDLAKNIQYF. In DNA, the CDR3 is TGTGCCAGCAGTTCTAGCGATTTAGCCAAAAACATTCAGTACTTC.

Notes on this clonotype: A read error may explain this, as a much larger clone is one base away. The J gene is TRBJ2-7, the V gene TRBV28; D is unclear. Germline V gene lookup returns CDR1 MDHEN and CDR2 SYDVKM. This CDR3 has 13 amino acids. Written as DNA, the CDR3 is TGTGCCAGCGGTTTTGGGCAGACCTACGAGCAGTACTTC. This sequence encodes CASGFGQTYEQYF. The full variable domain, its missing parts supplied by reference TRBV28 and TRBJ2-7, is DVKVTQSSRYLVKRTGEKVFLECVQDMDHENMFWYRQDPGLGLRLIYFSYDVKMKEKGDIPEGYSVSREKKERFSLILESASTNQTSMYLCASGFGQTYEQYFGPGTRLTVT.

The gene calls are TRBV27 and TRBJ2-5; a weak D match, TRBD2 (6 bases). Germline assignment: CDR1 MNHEY and CDR2 SMNVEV (reference sequence). The CDR3 loop spans 14 amino acids. The V end was cut by 6 bases, the J end by 2 bases, with 13 bases between. CDR3 nucleotide sequence: TGTGCCAGCAGGGGGGGATGGGCACAAGAGACCCAGTACTTC. It translates to CASRGGWAQETQYF.

The V call is TRBV29-1, the J call TRBJ1-2; a weak D match, TRBD1 (5 bases). The CDR3 sequence is 14 residues long. The V gene lost 1 base and the J gene lost 8 bases, with 17 bases spanning the gap. In germline, CDR1 is SQVTM, CDR2 ANQGSEA. CDR3 amino acids: CSVEVGTKLLGYTF. The CDR3 bases are TGCAGCGTTGAAGTGGGGACTAAGCTCCTGGGCTACACCTTC.

As for this clonotype: The junction shows a germline mismatch at one end, possibly a read error. The V and J genes are TRBV11-2 and TRBJ2-2; a possible D gene is TRBD2 (6 bases). Germline V lookup: CDR1 SGHAT, CDR2 FQNNGV. The CDR3 runs 14 residues. CDR3 bases: TGTGCCAGCAGCCAAGGACCTAACACCGGGGGGCTGTTTTTT. Protein sequence: CASSQGPNTGGLFF.

The CDR3 nucleotides read TGTGCCAGCAGCTTAGAGATCCAGGGGGCGGCCGGGGAGCTGTTTTTT. This encodes CASSLEIQGAAGELFF. This chain links TRBV11-2 with TRBJ2-2; 8 positions agree with TRBD1. Germline CDR1 and CDR2: SGHAT and FQNNGV. This CDR3 comprises 16 residues. Trimming took 0 bases from V and 6 from J; bases not matched to a gene: 6.

V and J are TRBV7-6 and TRBJ2-7; D not resolved. Trimming took 4 bases from V and 3 from J, leaving 10 bases between them. This CDR3 is 13 amino acids long. The germline V gene has CDR1 SGHVS and CDR2 FNYEAQ. CDR3 in DNA: TGTGCCAGCAGCTACGACGTCCTCTACGAGCAGTACTTC. It is translated as CASSYDVLYEQYF.

The rearrangement joins TRBV9 to TRBJ1-4, with unresolved D. Trimming cost V 2 bases and J 0 bases, with 5 bases left between them. Per the germline V gene, CDR1 is SGDLS and CDR2 is YYNGEE. The CDR3 is made up of 14 amino acids. CDR3: CASSVAPTNEKLFF. The CDR3 nucleotides are TGTGCCAGCAGCGTTGCACCAACTAATGAAAAACTGTTTTTT. The complete variable domain, with remaining parts taken from reference TRBV9 and TRBJ1-4, reads DSGVTQTPKHLITATGQRVTLRCSPRSGDLSVYWYQQSLDQGLQFLIQYYNGEERAKGNILERFSAQQFPDLHSELNLSSLELGDSALYFCASSVAPTNEKLFFGSGTQLSVL.

Of note for this clonotype: Compared with germline, one end of the junction differs, possibly owing to a read error. The chain recombines TRBV7-9 with TRBJ2-7, with TRBD1 matching 9 bases. CDR3 length: 16 amino acids. CDR1 and CDR2 from the germline V gene are SEHNR and FQNEAQ (reference sequence). Here the CDR3 DNA reads TGTGTCAGCAGCTTAGTCATGGGACAGGGAGCCTACGAGCAGTACTTC. It translates to CVSSLVMGQGAYEQYF.

This clonotype was detected a few times. The J gene is TRBJ1-4, the V gene TRBV27; D possibly corresponds to TRBD1 (5 bases). The germline V gene encodes CDR1 MNHEY and CDR2 SMNVEV (reference sequence). Trimming cost V 5 bases and J 3 bases, with 7 bases left between them. CDR3 length: 13 residues. CDR3 amino acids: CASSLTANEKLFF. The CDR3 DNA follows: TGTGCCAGCAGTCTGACAGCTAATGAAAAACTGTTTTTT. Full variable domain (remainder filled in from reference TRBV27 and TRBJ1-4): EAQVTQNPRYLITVTGKKLTVTCSQNMNHEYMSWYRQDPGLGLRQIYYSMNVEVTDKGDVPEGYKVSRKEKRNFPLILESPSPNQTSLYFCASSLTANEKLFFGSGTQLSVL.

This clonotype was observed a handful of times. The chain joins TRBV11-2 to TRBJ1-2; weak D call: TRBD1 (5 bases). Germline V lookup: CDR1 SGHAT, CDR2 FQNNGV. The CDR3 extends over 17 amino acids. Between the trimmed V and J ends, which lost 2 bases and 4 bases, there was a span of 20 bases. CDR3 nucleotide sequence: TGTGCCAGCAGCTTATCGGGGAACTCCCGAGGGGCCTATGGCTACACCTTC. Amino acids: CASSLSGNSRGAYGYTF.

This clonotype was counted a few times. The chain is built from TRBV13 and TRBJ2-5, with 8 bases aligning to TRBD1. The CDR3 covers 15 residues. The trim removed 4 bases at V and 5 bases at J, leaving 9 bases unmatched. The germline V gene encodes CDR1 PRHDT and CDR2 FYEKMQ (reference sequence). DNA for the CDR3: TGTGCCAGCAGCTCTACACAGGGGGAATTGGAGACCCAGTACTTC. Its protein product is CASSSTQGELETQYF.

The chain carries TRBV28 and TRBJ2-5; TRBD2 aligns across 9 bases. Germline CDR1 and CDR2: MDHEN and SYDVKM. V shed 5 bases and J 4 bases; nucleotides not matched to a gene: 11. This CDR3 is 16 amino acids long. The CDR3 bases are TGTGCCAGCAGTGCAGGGACCGAACTAGCGGGAGAGACCCAGTACTTC. The encoded protein is CASSAGTELAGETQYF.

This clonotype was found once. The genes are TRBV6-6 and TRBJ2-1; D not certain. The CDR3 has 14 residues. From germline, CDR1 is MNHNY and CDR2 SVGAGI (reference sequence). V was trimmed by 4 bases and J by 5 bases, leaving 12 bases between them. The CDR3 loop is CASSSFGGDNEQFF. The CDR3 DNA sequence: TGTGCCAGCAGTTCATTTGGTGGGGACAATGAGCAGTTCTTC.